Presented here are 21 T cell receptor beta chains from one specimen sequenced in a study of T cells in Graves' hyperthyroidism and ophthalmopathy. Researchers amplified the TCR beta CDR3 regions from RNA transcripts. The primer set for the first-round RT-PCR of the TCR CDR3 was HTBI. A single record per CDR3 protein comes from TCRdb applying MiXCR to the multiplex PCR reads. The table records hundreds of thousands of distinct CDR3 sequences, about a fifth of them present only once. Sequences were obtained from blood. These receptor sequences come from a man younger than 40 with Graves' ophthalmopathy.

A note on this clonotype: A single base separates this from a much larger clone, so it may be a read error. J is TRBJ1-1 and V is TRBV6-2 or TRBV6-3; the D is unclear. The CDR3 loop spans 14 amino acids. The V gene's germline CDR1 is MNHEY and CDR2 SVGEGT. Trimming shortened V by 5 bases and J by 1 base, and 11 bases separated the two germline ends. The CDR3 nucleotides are TGTGCCAGCAGTGGAGTGAGACAGAACACTGAAGCTTTCTTT. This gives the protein CASSGVRQNTEAFF.

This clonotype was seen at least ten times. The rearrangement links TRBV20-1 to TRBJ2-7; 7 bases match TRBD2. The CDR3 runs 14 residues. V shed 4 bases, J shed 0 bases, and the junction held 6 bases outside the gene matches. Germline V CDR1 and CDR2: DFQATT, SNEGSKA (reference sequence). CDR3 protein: CSATQAGSSYEQYF. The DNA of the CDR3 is TGCAGTGCTACACAAGCGGGAAGCTCCTACGAGCAGTACTTC.

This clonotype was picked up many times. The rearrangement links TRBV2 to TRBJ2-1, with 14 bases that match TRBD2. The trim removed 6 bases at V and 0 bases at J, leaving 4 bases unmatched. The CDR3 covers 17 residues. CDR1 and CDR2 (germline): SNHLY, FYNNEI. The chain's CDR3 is CASRPGLAGASYNEQFF. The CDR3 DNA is TGTGCCAGCAGACCGGGACTAGCGGGAGCCTCCTACAATGAGCAGTTCTTC.

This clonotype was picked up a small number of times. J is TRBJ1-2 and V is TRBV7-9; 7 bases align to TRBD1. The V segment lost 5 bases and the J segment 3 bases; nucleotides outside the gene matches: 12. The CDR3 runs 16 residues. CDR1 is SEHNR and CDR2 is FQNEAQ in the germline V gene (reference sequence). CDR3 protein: CASSQGDTSVYYGYTF. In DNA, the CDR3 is TGTGCCAGCAGCCAGGGGGACACATCAGTTTACTATGGCTACACCTTC. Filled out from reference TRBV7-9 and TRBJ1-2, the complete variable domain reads DTGVSQNPRHKITKRGQNVTFRCDPISEHNRLYWYRQTLGQGPEFLTYFQNEAQLEKSRLLSDRFSAERPKGSFSTLEIQRTEQGDSAMYLCASSQGDTSVYYGYTFGSGTRLTVV.

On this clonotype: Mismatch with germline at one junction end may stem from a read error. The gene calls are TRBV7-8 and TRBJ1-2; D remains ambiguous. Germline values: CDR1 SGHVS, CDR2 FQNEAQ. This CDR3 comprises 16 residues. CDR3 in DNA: TGTGCCGGCAGTCCGTTCCAGGTTGGGCCCTGGTATGGCTACACCTTC. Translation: CAGSPFQVGPWYGYTF.

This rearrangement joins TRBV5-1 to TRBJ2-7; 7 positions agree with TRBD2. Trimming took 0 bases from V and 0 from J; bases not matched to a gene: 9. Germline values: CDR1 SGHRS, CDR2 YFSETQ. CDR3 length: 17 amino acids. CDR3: CASSLARAGAGSYEQYF. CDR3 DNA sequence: TGCGCCAGCAGCTTGGCTCGGGCGGGAGCAGGCTCCTACGAGCAGTACTTC.

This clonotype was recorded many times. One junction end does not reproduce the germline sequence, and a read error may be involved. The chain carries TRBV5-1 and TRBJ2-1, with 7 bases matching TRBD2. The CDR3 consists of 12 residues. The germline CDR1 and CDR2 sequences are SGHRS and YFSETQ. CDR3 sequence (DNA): TGTGCCAGCAGCCAGGGAGGGAATGAGCAGTTCTTC. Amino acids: CASSQGGNEQFF.

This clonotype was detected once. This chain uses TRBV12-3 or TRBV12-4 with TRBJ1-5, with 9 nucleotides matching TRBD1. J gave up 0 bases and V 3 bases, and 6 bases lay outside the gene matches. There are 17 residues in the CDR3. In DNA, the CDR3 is TGTGCCAGCAGTTTCAGGGACAGGGACCATAGCAATCAGCCCCAGCATTTT. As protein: CASSFRDRDHSNQPQHF.

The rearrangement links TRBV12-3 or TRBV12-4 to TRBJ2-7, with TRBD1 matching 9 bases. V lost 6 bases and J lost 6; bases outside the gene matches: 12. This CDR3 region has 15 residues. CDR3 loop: CASRRTGQGSGEQYF. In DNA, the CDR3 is TGTGCCAGCAGACGGACGGGACAGGGCAGCGGCGAGCAGTACTTC.

This CDR3 is CSARATGEGSTDTQYF. The CDR3 coding sequence is TGCAGTGCTAGAGCCACTGGGGAGGGTAGCACAGATACGCAGTATTTT. V usage is TRBV20-1 and J usage is TRBJ2-3, with TRBD2 matching over 7 bases. Trimming at V came to 1 base and at J to 0 bases, leaving 7 bases not matched to a gene. Per germline, CDR1 DFQATT and CDR2 SNEGSKA (reference sequence). The CDR3 totals 16 residues.

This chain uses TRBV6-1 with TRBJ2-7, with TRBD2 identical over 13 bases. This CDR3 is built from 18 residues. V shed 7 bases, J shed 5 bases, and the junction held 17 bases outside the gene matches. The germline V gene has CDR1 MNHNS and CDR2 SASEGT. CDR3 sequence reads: CASIPADLTSGRRNEQYF. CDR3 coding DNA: TGTGCCAGCATTCCCGCCGACCTGACTAGCGGGAGGAGGAACGAGCAGTACTTC.

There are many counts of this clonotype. This CDR3 reads CAWSALNGANVLTF. In DNA form, the CDR3 reads TGTGCCTGGAGTGCTTTAAACGGGGCCAACGTCCTGACTTTC. V is TRBV30 and J is TRBJ2-6; no firm D call. CDR1 and CDR2 from the germline V gene are GTSNPN and SVGIG (reference sequence). V was pared by 1 base and J by 4 bases, with 8 bases between. The CDR3 extends over 14 amino acids.

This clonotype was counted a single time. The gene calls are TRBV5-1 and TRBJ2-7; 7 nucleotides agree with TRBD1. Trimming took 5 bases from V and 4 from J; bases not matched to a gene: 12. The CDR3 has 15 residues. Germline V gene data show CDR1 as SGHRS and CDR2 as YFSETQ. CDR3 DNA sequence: TGCGCCAGCAGTTCCGACGACAGGGCGTCTTACGAGCAGTACTTC. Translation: CASSSDDRASYEQYF.

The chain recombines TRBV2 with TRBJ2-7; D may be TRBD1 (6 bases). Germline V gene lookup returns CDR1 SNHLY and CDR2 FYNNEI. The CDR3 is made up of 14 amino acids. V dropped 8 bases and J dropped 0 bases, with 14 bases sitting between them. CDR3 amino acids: CASYREIGSYEQYF. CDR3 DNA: TGTGCCAGCTACAGGGAAATAGGCTCCTACGAGCAGTACTTC.

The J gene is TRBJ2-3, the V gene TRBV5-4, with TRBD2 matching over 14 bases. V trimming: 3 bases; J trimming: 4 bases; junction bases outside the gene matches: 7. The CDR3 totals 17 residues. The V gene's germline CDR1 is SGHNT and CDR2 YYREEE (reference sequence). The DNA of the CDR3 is TGTGCCAGCAGCTCGGGACTAGCGGGAGTTGTCGCAGATACGCAGTATTTT. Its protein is CASSSGLAGVVADTQYF.

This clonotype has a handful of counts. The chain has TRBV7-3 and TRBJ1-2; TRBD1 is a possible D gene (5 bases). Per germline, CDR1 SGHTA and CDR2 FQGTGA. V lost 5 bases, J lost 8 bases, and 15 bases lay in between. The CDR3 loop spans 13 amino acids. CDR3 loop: CASSPTGQGGYTF. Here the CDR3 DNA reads TGTGCCAGCAGCCCTACTGGCCAGGGCGGCTACACCTTC.

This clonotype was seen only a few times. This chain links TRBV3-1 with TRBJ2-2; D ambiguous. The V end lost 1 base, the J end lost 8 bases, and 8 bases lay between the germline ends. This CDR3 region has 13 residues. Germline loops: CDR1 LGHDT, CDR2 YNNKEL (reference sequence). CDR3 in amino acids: CASSQAAGGELFF. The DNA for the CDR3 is TGTGCCAGCAGCCAAGCGGCCGGTGGGGAGCTGTTTTTT.

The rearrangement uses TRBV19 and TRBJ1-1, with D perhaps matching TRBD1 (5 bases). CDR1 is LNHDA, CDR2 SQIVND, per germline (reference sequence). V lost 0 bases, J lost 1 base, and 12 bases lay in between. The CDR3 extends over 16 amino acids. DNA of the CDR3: TGTGCCAGTAGTATAGATCAAGAGGGGAAGAACACTGAAGCTTTCTTT. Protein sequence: CASSIDQEGKNTEAFF.

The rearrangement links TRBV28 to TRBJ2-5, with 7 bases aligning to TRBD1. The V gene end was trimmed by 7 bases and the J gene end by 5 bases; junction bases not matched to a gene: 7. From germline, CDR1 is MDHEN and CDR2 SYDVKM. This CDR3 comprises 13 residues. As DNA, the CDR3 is TGTGCCAGCACCCCGGACAGGTTGGAGACCCAGTACTTC. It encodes CASTPDRLETQYF.

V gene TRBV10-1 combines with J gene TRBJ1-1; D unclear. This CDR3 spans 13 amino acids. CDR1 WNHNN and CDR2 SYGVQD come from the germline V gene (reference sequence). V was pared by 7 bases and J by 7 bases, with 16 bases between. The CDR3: CASTSGRGGEAFF. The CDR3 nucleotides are TGCGCCAGCACCTCCGGGAGAGGAGGTGAAGCTTTCTTT.

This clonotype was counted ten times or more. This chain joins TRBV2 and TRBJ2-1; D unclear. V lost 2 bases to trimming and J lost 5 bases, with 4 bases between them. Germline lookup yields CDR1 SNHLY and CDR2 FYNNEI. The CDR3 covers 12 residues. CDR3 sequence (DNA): TGTGCCAGCAGTGAACGACACAATGAGCAGTTCTTC. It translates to CASSERHNEQFF.